Presented here are 21 T cell receptor beta chains from one specimen sequenced in a study of cytomegalovirus exposure and HLA in healthy donors. PCR employed 60 Vbeta and 13 Jbeta primers. Profiling relied on immunoSEQ multiplex PCR, and the TCRdb table lists in-frame clones only, not all of them. This sample has some 140,000 clones; more than 60% occur once, and the top ten carry 3% to 4%. Sequencing used PBMCs. Receptors originate from a woman aged 40 to 55 in good health and CMV-seronegative.

This clone was counted a few times. This chain links TRBV27 with TRBJ2-7; D is possibly TRBD1 (6 bases). The CDR3 has 12 residues. The V gene lost 5 bases and the J gene lost 2 bases, with 7 bases spanning the gap. Germline V gene sequence: CDR1 MNHEY, CDR2 SMNVEV (reference sequence). CDR3 sequence (DNA): TGTGCCAGCAGTGGGGGCCCCTACGAGCAGTACTTC. Its protein product is CASSGGPYEQYF.

The rearrangement uses TRBV10-1 and TRBJ2-7; D not resolved. Trimming took 0 bases from V and 1 from J, leaving 4 bases between them. The germline CDR1 and CDR2 sequences are WNHNN and SYGVQD (reference sequence). The CDR3 is 13 amino acids. The DNA for the CDR3 is TGCGCCAGCAGTGAGTCTCAGTCCTACGAGCAGTACTTC. Translated: CASSESQSYEQYF.

The chain is built from TRBV7-6 and TRBJ2-1; weak D call: TRBD1 (5 bases). With 6 bases removed from V and 1 base from J, the gap between germline ends came to 19 bases. CDR1 and CDR2 (germline): SGHVS, FNYEAQ. The CDR3 has 17 amino acids. The DNA for the CDR3 is TGTGCCAGCAGTCTACGGTGGCAGGGCAGTTCCTACAATGAGCAGTTCTTC. Amino acid sequence: CASSLRWQGSSYNEQFF.

The gene calls are TRBV5-1 and TRBJ1-4, with 8 bases lining up with TRBD1. The CDR3 contains 14 residues. The germline CDR1 and CDR2 sequences are SGHRS and YFSETQ. The V and J ends lost 1 base and 4 bases, in that order; junction bases with no gene match: 0. This chain's CDR3 is CASSLTGGNEKLFF. The CDR3, as DNA: TGCGCCAGCAGCTTGACAGGGGGTAATGAAAAACTGTTTTTT.

Of note for this clone: A read error may account for a junction end that differs from germline. The V and J genes are TRBV7-9 and TRBJ2-3; 11 bases are a match to TRBD2. The CDR3 length is 17 residues. Germline-derived CDR1 and CDR2 are SEHNR and FQNEAQ (reference sequence). This CDR3 reads CASSNPTSGKRTDTQYF. The CDR3 DNA follows: TGTGCCAGCAGCAATCCGACTAGCGGGAAACGCACTGATACGCAGTATTTT.

The CDR3 here is CASRPRTGRTYEQYF. The CDR3 DNA is TGTGCCAGCAGGCCACGGACAGGGCGCACCTACGAGCAGTACTTC. The chain combines TRBV28 with TRBJ2-7; 8 bases map to TRBD1. J gave up 2 bases and V 6 bases, and 9 bases lay outside the gene matches. CDR3 length equals 15 residues. Germline V CDR1 and CDR2: MDHEN, SYDVKM. Full variable domain (remainder filled in from reference TRBV28 and TRBJ2-7): DVKVTQSSRYLVKRTGEKVFLECVQDMDHENMFWYRQDPGLGLRLIYFSYDVKMKEKGDIPEGYSVSREKKERFSLILESASTNQTSMYLCASRPRTGRTYEQYFGPGTRLTVT.

V and J are TRBV10-3 and TRBJ1-1; tentative D call: TRBD1 (6 bases). This CDR3 has 15 amino acids. V shed 2 bases and J shed 4 bases, with 14 bases lying between them. In germline, CDR1 is ENHRY, CDR2 SYGVKD. CDR3: CAISESMQGSTEAFF. CDR3 nucleotide sequence: TGTGCCATCAGTGAGAGTATGCAGGGGAGCACTGAAGCTTTCTTT.

Of note for this clone: The junction shows a germline mismatch at one end, possibly a read error. The chain carries TRBV5-1 and TRBJ2-5; 7 nucleotides line up with TRBD2. The CDR3 is made up of 16 amino acids. The germline V gene encodes CDR1 SGHRS and CDR2 YFSETQ. DNA of the CDR3: TGCGCCAGCACTCTCGGAGGGGAGGGCCCTCAAGAGACCCGGTACTTC. Translated, it gives CASTLGGEGPQETRYF.

This clone appeared a few times. The chain carries TRBV5-4 and TRBJ1-1; D may be TRBD1 (6 bases). The length of the CDR3 is 18 residues. V lost 4 bases to trimming and J lost 0 bases, with 22 bases between them. Germline values: CDR1 SGHNT, CDR2 YYREEE (reference sequence). CDR3: CASSQNKRGGFMNTEAFF. The CDR3, as DNA: TGTGCCAGCAGCCAAAACAAAAGAGGGGGTTTCATGAACACTGAAGCTTTCTTT.

The chain recombines TRBV30 with TRBJ2-1; D remains unclear. The ends were cut back, 2 bases at V and 5 bases at J, with 4 bases in the middle. In germline, CDR1 is GTSNPN, CDR2 SVGIG (reference sequence). This CDR3 contains 11 residues. The DNA for the CDR3 is TGTGCCTGGAGTCGGGACAATGAGCAGTTCTTC. It codes for CAWSRDNEQFF.

The chain couples TRBV10-3 to TRBJ2-3; 10 nucleotides align to TRBD1. This CDR3 has 14 residues. Germline trimming cut 8 bases from V and 1 base from J; bases unmatched to any gene: 3. Germline V gene data show CDR1 as ENHRY and CDR2 as SYGVKD. CDR3 loop: CAIGGTGGTDTQYF. The CDR3 region has the DNA TGTGCCATCGGGGGGACAGGGGGCACAGATACGCAGTATTTT.

This clone was seen only once. The chain is built from TRBV5-6 and TRBJ1-6, with TRBD1 as a possible D gene (5 bases). This CDR3 comprises 16 residues. Germline CDR1 is SGHDT and CDR2 is YYEEEE. The V end was cut by 3 bases, the J end by 8 bases, with 18 bases between. CDR3 amino acids: CASSSDTGRRYSPLHF. CDR3 bases: TGTGCCAGCAGCTCGGATACAGGAAGAAGGTATTCACCCCTCCACTTT.

CDR3 sequence (DNA): TGTGCCAGCAGCTTTATAGGTGGGACTAGCTTCTCGGAGACCCAGTACTTC. It yields the protein CASSFIGGTSFSETQYF. The rearrangement uses TRBV7-9 and TRBJ2-5; 9 positions agree with TRBD2. Germline values: CDR1 SEHNR, CDR2 FQNEAQ (reference sequence). The CDR3 consists of 17 residues. Trimming took 3 bases from V and 5 from J; bases not matched to a gene: 13.

The chain carries TRBV9 and TRBJ1-2; a weak D match, TRBD1 (5 bases). CDR1 and CDR2 from the germline V gene are SGDLS and YYNGEE. The CDR3 is 13 residues long. V lost 0 bases, J lost 8 bases, and 11 bases lay in between. The CDR3 DNA is TGTGCCAGCAGCGTAGACAACAGGAAGGGCTACACCTTC. The encoded protein is CASSVDNRKGYTF.

The chain uses TRBV6-1 and TRBJ2-7, with D possibly matching TRBD2 (6 bases). The germline V gene encodes CDR1 MNHNS and CDR2 SASEGT. V lost 7 bases and J lost 0, with 13 bases in between. The CDR3 sequence is 14 residues long. This CDR3 reads CASMAGRISYEQYF. CDR3 in DNA: TGTGCCAGCATGGCGGGGAGGATCTCCTACGAGCAGTACTTC.

The CDR3 loop is CASSKVGDEQYF. The CDR3, as DNA: TGTGCCAGCAGTAAAGTGGGCGACGAGCAGTACTTC. The chain links TRBV6-1 to TRBJ2-7; no firm D call. Germline V gene lookup returns CDR1 MNHNS and CDR2 SASEGT. The V end was cut by 5 bases, the J end by 5 bases, with 10 bases between. The CDR3 contains 12 residues.

This rearrangement joins TRBV11-3 to TRBJ1-2; 11 positions agree with TRBD1. Germline-derived CDR1 and CDR2 are SGHNT and YENEEA. The CDR3 contains 17 residues. V was pared by 5 bases and J by 2 bases, with 10 bases of the junction left unmatched. The CDR3 nucleotides read TGTGCCAGCAGCCTGGCGGACAGGGGGCGTCTAAACTATGGCTACACCTTC. It specifies CASSLADRGRLNYGYTF.

The chain combines TRBV7-9 with TRBJ2-1, with D perhaps matching TRBD1 (6 bases). Looked up from germline, CDR1 is SEHNR and CDR2 is FQNEAQ (reference sequence). Trimming removed 2 bases at V and 0 bases at J, with 8 bases between. The CDR3 runs 15 residues. The CDR3 loop is CASSLRGGSYNEQFF. DNA of the CDR3: TGTGCCAGCAGCTTACGAGGGGGCTCCTACAATGAGCAGTTCTTC.

This clone was seen once. This sequence joins TRBV27 and TRBJ2-5; 7 nucleotides align to TRBD1. Trimming cost V 7 bases and J 1 base; bases outside gene matches: 3. CDR1 and CDR2 from the germline V gene are MNHEY and SMNVEV (reference sequence). The CDR3 contains 13 residues. In DNA, the CDR3 is TGTGCCAGCACGGACAGGATCCAAGAGACCCAGTACTTC. Its translation is CASTDRIQETQYF.

The CDR3 region has the DNA TGTGCCAGCAGCTTGACGGGACAGCACACCGGGGAGCTGTTTTTT. It is translated as CASSLTGQHTGELFF. This chain joins TRBV7-8 and TRBJ2-2; 7 positions agree with TRBD1. The CDR3 contains 15 residues. Germline values: CDR1 SGHVS, CDR2 FQNEAQ. Trimming removed 3 bases from V and 3 bases from J; junction bases left unmatched: 4. Together with reference TRBV7-8 and TRBJ2-2, the CDR3 gives the full variable domain: GAGVSQSPRYKVAKRGQDVALRCDPISGHVSLFWYQQALGQGPEFLTYFQNEAQLDKSGLPSDRFFAERPEGSVSTLKIQRTQQEDSAVYLCASSLTGQHTGELFFGEGSRLTVL.

The rearrangement uses TRBV7-9 and TRBJ2-3; 16 nucleotides align to TRBD2. Germline trimming cut 5 bases from V and 4 bases from J; bases unmatched to any gene: 12. This CDR3 comprises 19 residues. Germline V gene data show CDR1 as SEHNR and CDR2 as FQNEAQ (reference sequence). The CDR3 spells CASSPGTSGRARVADTQYF. In DNA, the CDR3 is TGTGCCAGCAGCCCAGGGACTAGCGGGAGGGCGCGGGTGGCAGATACGCAGTATTTT.